This TCR beta chain was recovered during a study of response to subunit inactivated influenza vaccine. This CDR3 is 13 amino acids long. Trimming cost V 5 bases and J 2 bases; bases outside gene matches: 4. Looked up from germline, CDR1 is SGHRS and CDR2 is YFSETQ. One entry per CDR3 protein results from TCRdb running MiXCR on the RT-PCR reads. The repertoire holds some 480,000 distinct CDR3 sequences, 11% seen once, with roughly 12% in the top ten. A note on this clonotype: The target antigen is unknown.

Study-wide results and caveats: Authors proposed each seasonal influenza vaccination draws in few new T cells.

The source of this sequence is a man in his fifties or sixties who received an inactivated influenza vaccine. This chain connects TRBV5-1 to TRBJ2-7; 7 bases map to TRBD1. The sample was PBMCs from blood, taken about 40 days after vaccination. The CDR3 spells CASSGQDTYEQYF. The CDR3 DNA follows: TGCGCCAGCAGTGGACAGGACACCTACGAGCAGTACTTC.